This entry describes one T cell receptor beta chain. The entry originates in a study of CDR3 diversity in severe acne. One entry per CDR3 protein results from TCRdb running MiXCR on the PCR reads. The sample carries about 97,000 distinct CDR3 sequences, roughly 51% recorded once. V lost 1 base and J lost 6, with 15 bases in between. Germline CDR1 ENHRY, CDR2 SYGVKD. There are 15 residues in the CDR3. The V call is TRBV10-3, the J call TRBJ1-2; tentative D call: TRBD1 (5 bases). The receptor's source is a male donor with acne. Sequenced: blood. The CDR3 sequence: CAISEFDRGENGYTF. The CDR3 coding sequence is TGTGCCATCAGTGAGTTCGATCGGGGGGAGAATGGCTACACCTTC.